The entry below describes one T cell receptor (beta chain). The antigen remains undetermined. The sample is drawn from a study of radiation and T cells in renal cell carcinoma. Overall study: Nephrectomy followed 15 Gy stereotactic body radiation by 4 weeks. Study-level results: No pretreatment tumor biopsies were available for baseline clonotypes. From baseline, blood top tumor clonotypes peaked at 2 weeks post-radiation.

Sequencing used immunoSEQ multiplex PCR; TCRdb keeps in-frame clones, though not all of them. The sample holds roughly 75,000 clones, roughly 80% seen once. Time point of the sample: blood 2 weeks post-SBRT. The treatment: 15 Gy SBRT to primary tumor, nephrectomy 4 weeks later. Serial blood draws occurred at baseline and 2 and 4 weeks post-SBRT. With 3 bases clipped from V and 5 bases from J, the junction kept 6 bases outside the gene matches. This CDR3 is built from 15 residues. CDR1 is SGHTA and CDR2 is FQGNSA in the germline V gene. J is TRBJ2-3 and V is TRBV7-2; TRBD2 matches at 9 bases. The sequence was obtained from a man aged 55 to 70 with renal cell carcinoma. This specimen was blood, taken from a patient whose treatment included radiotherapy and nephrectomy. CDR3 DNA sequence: TGTGCCAGCAGCTTCCCGGTACTAGCGGGAGATACGCAGTATTTT. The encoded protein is CASSFPVLAGDTQYF.